The 21 T cell receptor beta chains below come from one sample, sequenced in a study of CD8 T cells in Susac syndrome. RNA amounts of about 0.5 to 1 ug underwent reverse transcription with random hexamers. MiXCR was run by TCRdb on the immunoSEQ multiplex PCR reads, yielding one entry per CDR3 protein. In the table there are fewer than 200,000 distinct CDR3 sequences, less than 95% of which are singletons. The sequenced sample was CD4+ T cells from PBMCs. These receptors all come from a human donor in good health.

The CDR3 DNA follows: TGTGCCAGCAGTTTATTGGCGGGAGCGAAGGAGGGCTACGAGCAGTACTTC. The encoded protein is CASSLLAGAKEGYEQYF. V is TRBV12-3 or TRBV12-4 and J is TRBJ2-7; 7 bases match TRBD2. This CDR3 comprises 17 residues. V was clipped by 2 bases and J by 3 bases; unmatched bases: 13.

This chain connects TRBV4-2 to TRBJ2-3; 9 bases fit TRBD2. This CDR3 spans 15 amino acids. Germline CDR1 reads LGHNA; CDR2 reads YNFKEQ. V shed 3 bases, J shed 2 bases, and the junction held 3 bases outside the gene matches. This CDR3 reads CASSQLAGDTDTQYF. For the CDR3, the DNA is TGTGCCAGCAGCCAGTTAGCGGGGGACACAGATACGCAGTATTTT.

J is TRBJ1-1 and V is TRBV29-1; no clear D. Looked up from germline, CDR1 is SQVTM and CDR2 is ANQGSEA. This CDR3 comprises 14 residues. Trimming shortened V by 3 bases and J by 0 bases, and 11 bases separated the two germline ends. The CDR3 loop is CSVDLGKMNTEAFF. CDR3 nucleotide sequence: TGCAGCGTTGACCTGGGGAAAATGAACACTGAAGCTTTCTTT.

This chain links TRBV6-5 with TRBJ2-6; a weak D match, TRBD1 (5 bases). This CDR3 has 13 residues. Looked up from germline, CDR1 is MNHEY and CDR2 is SVGAGI. V dropped 10 bases and J dropped 4 bases, with 11 bases sitting between them. CDR3 sequence (DNA): TGTGCCACCTACAGGCCCGGGGCCAACGTCCTGACTTTC. Translated: CATYRPGANVLTF.

This rearrangement joins TRBV11-2 to TRBJ2-4, with D uncertain. This CDR3 contains 15 residues. V lost 0 bases and J lost 0, with 6 bases in between. The V gene's germline CDR1 is SGHAT and CDR2 FQNNGV. CDR3 loop: CASSLDPRAKNIQYF. CDR3 nucleotide sequence: TGTGCCAGCAGCTTAGACCCCAGAGCCAAAAACATTCAGTACTTC.

The chain employs TRBV29-1 and TRBJ1-2; possible D gene TRBD1, 6 bases. The length of the CDR3 is 15 residues. The V gene's germline CDR1 is SQVTM and CDR2 ANQGSEA. The V and J ends lost 0 bases and 4 bases respectively, with 15 bases between them. The CDR3 region is CSVEDGRGRSYGYTF. In DNA form, the CDR3 reads TGCAGCGTTGAAGACGGTCGGGGGCGTTCCTATGGCTACACCTTC.

The chain couples TRBV24-1 to TRBJ2-7; 8 nucleotides line up with TRBD2. Trimming removed 6 bases from V and 3 bases from J; junction bases left unmatched: 3. CDR3 length: 13 amino acids. Germline assignment: CDR1 KGHDR and CDR2 SFDVKD. CDR3 region: CATSSGSSYEQYF. CDR3 coding DNA: TGTGCCACCAGTAGCGGGAGTAGCTACGAGCAGTACTTC.

This sequence joins TRBV23-1 and TRBJ1-2, with D uncertain. TRBV23-1 is classed as an ORF, of uncertain function. V gave up 0 bases and J gave up 8 bases, with 10 bases separating them. The CDR3 loop spans 13 amino acids. The CDR3 DNA follows: TGCGCCAGCAGTCAATCGCGGCAATACGGCTACACCTTC. Its protein is CASSQSRQYGYTF.

The chain carries TRBV7-2 and TRBJ2-7; D tentatively fits TRBD1 or TRBD2 (6 bases each). V was pared by 3 bases and J by 7 bases, with 16 bases between. The CDR3 covers 14 residues. Germline V CDR1 and CDR2: SGHTA, FQGNSA. As DNA, the CDR3 is TGTGCCAGCAGCTTTGATACGGGGGCGCGGGAGCAGTACTTC. Residues: CASSFDTGAREQYF. Full variable domain (remainder filled in from reference TRBV7-2 and TRBJ2-7): GAGVSQSPSNKVTEKGKDVELRCDPISGHTALYWYRQSLGQGLEFLIYFQGNSAPDKSGLPSDRFSAERTGGSVSTLTIQRTQQEDSAVYLCASSFDTGAREQYFGPGTRLTVT.

The chain employs TRBV18 and TRBJ2-1; D unclear. V was cut by 6 bases and J by 0 bases, with 6 bases left in between. Looked up from germline, CDR1 is KGHSH and CDR2 is LQKENI. This CDR3 comprises 13 residues. CDR3 protein: CASSPSSYNEQFF. CDR3 nucleotide sequence: TGTGCCAGCTCGCCAAGCTCCTACAATGAGCAGTTCTTC.

This clonotype has only a few counts. The genes are TRBV7-9 and TRBJ1-1, with D perhaps matching TRBD1 (5 bases). The V gene's germline CDR1 is SEHNR and CDR2 FQNEAQ (reference sequence). The germline V and J ends were trimmed by 1 base and 1 base, with 7 bases remaining between them. This CDR3 has 14 amino acids. CDR3 bases: TGTGCCAGCAGCTTAGACGGGGGGAACACTGAAGCTTTCTTT. This sequence encodes CASSLDGGNTEAFF. Using reference TRBV7-9 and TRBJ1-1 for the parts outside the CDR3, the full variable domain is DTGVSQNPRHKITKRGQNVTFRCDPISEHNRLYWYRQTLGQGPEFLTYFQNEAQLEKSRLLSDRFSAERPKGSFSTLEIQRTEQGDSAMYLCASSLDGGNTEAFFGQGTRLTVV.

V usage is TRBV15 and J usage is TRBJ2-2; D tentatively reads TRBD1 or TRBD2 (5 bases each). The CDR3 runs to 16 residues. Trimming took 5 bases from V and 6 from J, leaving 19 bases between them. Germline values: CDR1 LNHNV, CDR2 YYDKDF (reference sequence). The CDR3 sequence: CATSRGQGVYPGELFF. CDR3 sequence (DNA): TGTGCCACCAGCCGAGGGCAGGGTGTGTATCCCGGGGAGCTGTTTTTT.

The gene calls are TRBV7-2 and TRBJ2-2, with 13 nucleotides matching TRBD2. Per the germline V gene, CDR1 is SGHTA and CDR2 is FQGNSA. The CDR3 sequence is 18 residues long. Unmatched junction bases numbered 14, after V lost 6 bases and J lost 7 bases. The CDR3 loop is CASSPPAFGTSGIGELFF. The CDR3 DNA is TGTGCCAGCAGTCCTCCCGCCTTCGGGACTAGCGGGATCGGGGAGCTGTTTTTT. The full variable domain, rest sourced from reference TRBV7-2 and TRBJ2-2, is GAGVSQSPSNKVTEKGKDVELRCDPISGHTALYWYRQSLGQGLEFLIYFQGNSAPDKSGLPSDRFSAERTGGSVSTLTIQRTQQEDSAVYLCASSPPAFGTSGIGELFFGEGSRLTVL.

The V call is TRBV7-2, the J call TRBJ2-3, with TRBD2 identical over 7 bases. The CDR3 sequence is 16 residues long. J lost 4 bases, V lost 0 bases, and 7 bases had no gene match. Per the germline V gene, CDR1 is SGHTA and CDR2 is FQGNSA. Here the CDR3 DNA reads TGTGCCAGCAGCTTAGCAGCGGGAATGGGGTCAGATACGCAGTATTTT. This gives the protein CASSLAAGMGSDTQYF. The complete variable domain, with remaining parts taken from reference TRBV7-2 and TRBJ2-3, reads GAGVSQSPSNKVTEKGKDVELRCDPISGHTALYWYRQSLGQGLEFLIYFQGNSAPDKSGLPSDRFSAERTGGSVSTLTIQRTQQEDSAVYLCASSLAAGMGSDTQYFGPGTRLTVL.

V is TRBV3-1 and J is TRBJ2-7; unclear D gene. CDR3 length equals 15 residues. Germline values: CDR1 LGHDT, CDR2 YNNKEL (reference sequence). V lost 1 base and J 6 bases, leaving 16 bases between the germline ends. The CDR3 nucleotides read TGTGCCAGCAGCCAAGGAGTAGGCCTTTTCGGCGAGCAGTACTTC. The encoded protein is CASSQGVGLFGEQYF.

The chain combines TRBV6-5 with TRBJ2-7, with 7 bases aligning to TRBD1. CDR1 is MNHEY, CDR2 SVGAGI, per germline. The CDR3 totals 14 residues. V lost 2 bases and J lost 2; bases outside the gene matches: 3. The CDR3 spells CASSYDRETYEQYF. The CDR3 region has the DNA TGTGCCAGCAGTTACGACAGGGAAACCTACGAGCAGTACTTC.

The rearrangement uses TRBV7-9 and TRBJ1-1; no clear D gene. The length of the CDR3 is 15 residues. Trimming left V 4 bases short and J 3 bases short, with 15 bases between. The germline V gene has CDR1 SEHNR and CDR2 FQNEAQ (reference sequence). The CDR3, as DNA: TGTGCCAGCAGCTCCTCTCGGCAGGACTACACTGAAGCTTTCTTT. This sequence encodes CASSSSRQDYTEAFF.

J is TRBJ2-1 and V is TRBV5-1, with unresolved D. V was trimmed by 4 bases and J by 6 bases, leaving 8 bases between them. The CDR3 runs to 12 residues. The germline V gene encodes CDR1 SGHRS and CDR2 YFSETQ. This CDR3 is CASSLVINEQFF. Here the CDR3 DNA reads TGCGCCAGCAGCCTAGTCATCAATGAGCAGTTCTTC.

The gene calls are TRBV9 and TRBJ2-1; D remains unclear. The CDR3 has 15 residues. The ends were cut back, 0 bases at V and 0 bases at J, with 7 bases in the middle. CDR1 is SGDLS, CDR2 YYNGEE, per germline. The CDR3 spells CASSVESSSYNEQFF. CDR3 coding DNA: TGTGCCAGCAGCGTAGAAAGTAGCTCCTACAATGAGCAGTTCTTC.

The rearrangement joins TRBV20-1 to TRBJ2-3; D not resolved. This CDR3 comprises 14 residues. CDR1 and CDR2 from the germline V gene are DFQATT and SNEGSKA (reference sequence). The V and J ends lost 5 bases and 1 base respectively, with 13 bases between them. The CDR3 here is CSALRNRGTDTQYF. Here the CDR3 DNA reads TGCAGTGCTCTGAGGAATCGTGGCACAGATACGCAGTATTTT.

The chain combines TRBV4-3 with TRBJ2-5; no clear D gene. V lost 4 bases and J lost 1, with 10 bases in between. The germline V gene has CDR1 LGHNA and CDR2 YSLEER. The CDR3 is 14 residues long. The CDR3 reads CASSPRARQETQYF. The CDR3 nucleotides read TGCGCCAGCAGCCCAAGGGCCCGCCAAGAGACCCAGTACTTC.